Following are 6 T cell receptor beta chains from one sample sequenced in a study of shared clonotypes between healthy human individuals. Profiling relied on immunoSEQ multiplex PCR, and the TCRdb table lists in-frame clones only, not all of them. The table has almost 700,000 clones, roughly 94% seen once. Terminally differentiated effector memory CD45RA+ cells were excluded from the naive CD8 cells, which were CD45RO-negative and positively selected for CCR7. The sequencing input was naive CD8+ T cells sorted from blood. These receptors were collected from a young man in good health.

The chain uses TRBV25-1 and TRBJ1-1; D is possibly TRBD1 (5 bases). The CDR3 totals 15 residues. The ends were cut back, 4 bases at V and 4 bases at J, with 16 bases in the middle. The germline V gene encodes CDR1 MGHDK and CDR2 SYGVNS. The CDR3 region has the DNA TGTGCCAGCAGTGGGAAAGACGGGGCTGGCACTGAAGCTTTCTTT. Its protein product is CASSGKDGAGTEAFF.

The chain combines TRBV28 with TRBJ2-5; maybe TRBD1 (6 bases). Between the trimmed V and J ends, which lost 4 bases and 4 bases, there was a span of 16 bases. This CDR3 contains 15 residues. Germline CDR1 and CDR2: MDHEN and SYDVKM. CDR3 loop: CASSSDRSYRETQYF. CDR3 nucleotides: TGTGCCAGCAGTTCCGACAGGTCGTACCGAGAGACCCAGTACTTC.

The rearrangement links TRBV4-3 to TRBJ2-1; TRBD2 is a possible D gene (6 bases). Trimming pared 0 bases from V and 3 bases from J, leaving 9 bases between. Germline values: CDR1 LGHNA, CDR2 YSLEER. The CDR3 consists of 15 residues. The CDR3: CASSQDGLNYNEQFF. CDR3 nucleotide sequence: TGCGCCAGCAGCCAAGATGGACTAAACTACAATGAGCAGTTCTTC.

On this clone itself: This sample also contains other DNA sequences that code for the same CDR3. This sequence joins TRBV28 and TRBJ2-7; TRBD1 agrees at 7 bases. The CDR3 is made up of 14 amino acids. Germline CDR1 and CDR2: MDHEN and SYDVKM. The ends lost 5 bases at V and 0 bases at J; junction bases unmatched: 4. In nucleotides, the CDR3 is TGTGCCAGCAGTCCCAGGGGGAGCTCCTACGAGCAGTACTTC. Translating gives CASSPRGSSYEQYF.

As for this clone: This same CDR3 is encoded by further DNA sequences in the sample. The genes are TRBV19 and TRBJ2-7; 7 nucleotides match TRBD1. This CDR3 is 13 amino acids long. V was clipped by 5 bases and J by 3 bases; unmatched bases: 4. Germline CDR1 LNHDA, CDR2 SQIVND (reference sequence). The CDR3 is CASSPGQDYEQYF. The DNA of the CDR3 is TGTGCCAGTAGTCCAGGACAGGACTACGAGCAGTACTTC.

The chain employs TRBV7-2 and TRBJ2-4, with TRBD1 identical over 10 bases. The CDR3 covers 19 residues. Losses at the gene ends were 6 bases for V and 1 base for J; bases not matched to a gene: 15. In germline, CDR1 is SGHTA, CDR2 FQGNSA. The CDR3 is CASSSMGTGDGMAKNIQYF. In DNA, the CDR3 is TGTGCCAGCAGTTCCATGGGGACAGGGGACGGTATGGCCAAAAACATTCAGTACTTC.